This T cell receptor (beta chain) comes out of a study of fetal regulatory T cell absence and autoimmunity. The CDR3 contains 16 residues. With 4 bases clipped from V and 4 bases from J, the junction kept 5 bases outside the gene matches. Looked up from germline, CDR1 is SNHLY and CDR2 is FYNNEI. The assay was run at survey level. The protocol was immunoSEQ multiplex PCR, while the TCRdb copy is restricted to in-frame clones and leaves out a portion. The sample contains 95,000 or so clones, approximately 75% of which appear only once. The rearrangement uses TRBV2 and TRBJ2-3, with TRBD2 matching over 13 bases. This TCR was recovered from a male donor with IPEX syndrome. The sample consisted of pancreas tissue. The CDR3 protein is CASSAPGLAGSDTQYF. The CDR3 coding sequence is TGTGCCAGCAGTGCTCCGGGACTAGCGGGGTCAGATACGCAGTATTTT.